These 10 T cell receptor beta chains came from one sample sequenced in a study of PD-L1 blockade in urothelial cancer. Libraries were prepared by immunoSEQ multiplex PCR; TCRdb keeps only in-frame clonotypes and omits some of them. The sample yields over 14,000 clones, approximately 90% seen once. Sequences were derived from PBMCs, sampled around atezolizumab (anti-PD-L1) treatment. The receptor source for this set is a man in his 70s with urothelial cancer.

This rearrangement joins TRBV6-6 to TRBJ2-1; 11 nucleotides match TRBD1. The CDR3 runs to 14 residues. V was clipped by 6 bases and J by 7 bases; unmatched bases: 5. Germline V gene lookup returns CDR1 MNHNY and CDR2 SVGAGI (reference sequence). The CDR3: CASRRGTGGNEQFF. CDR3 sequence (DNA): TGTGCCAGCAGAAGGGGGACAGGGGGGAATGAGCAGTTCTTC.

V and J are TRBV18 and TRBJ1-2; TRBD1 agrees at 9 bases. V gave up 3 bases and J gave up 8 bases; unmatched junction bases: 13. CDR3 length: 16 residues. Germline V gene sequence: CDR1 KGHSH, CDR2 LQKENI. This chain's CDR3 is CASSPGQGFNTIGYTF. The CDR3 nucleotides read TGTGCCAGCTCACCTGGACAGGGGTTTAACACTATCGGCTACACCTTC.

The chain links TRBV5-4 to TRBJ1-2, with D unclear. V lost 4 bases and J 6 bases, leaving 10 bases between the germline ends. Germline CDR1 SGHNT, CDR2 YYREEE (reference sequence). CDR3 length equals 12 residues. CDR3 protein: CASSHPADGYTF. CDR3 coding DNA: TGTGCCAGCAGCCACCCCGCAGATGGCTACACCTTC.

This clone was recorded once. The gene calls are TRBV21-1 and TRBJ2-7; TRBD1 is the table's D call, not checked against the DNA. TRBV21-1 is termed a pseudogene. The CDR3 sequence is 14 residues long. Written as DNA, the CDR3 is TGTGCCAGCAGGCGACAGTCAAAAAGGACCGAGCAGTACTTC. Amino acids: CASRRQSKRTEQYF.

The chain's CDR3 is CASSVVSASSYNEQFF. The CDR3 DNA reads as TGTGCCAGCAGCGTAGTGTCTGCGAGCTCCTACAATGAGCAGTTCTTC. The chain joins TRBV9 to TRBJ2-1; D unclear. This CDR3 contains 16 residues. Germline V lookup: CDR1 SGDLS, CDR2 YYNGEE. Trimming left V 0 bases short and J 0 bases short, with 10 bases between.

V is TRBV25-1 and J is TRBJ1-2; TRBD1 might be the D (6 bases). In germline, CDR1 is MGHDK, CDR2 SYGVNS. Trimming took off 3 bases at V and 0 bases at J, with 8 bases between the two ends. The CDR3 sequence is 14 residues long. For the CDR3, the DNA is TGTGCCAGCAGTGATTCAGGGGCTAACTATGGCTACACCTTC. Residues: CASSDSGANYGYTF.

This clone is a singleton in its sample. The chain links TRBV5-8 to TRBJ2-3; D may be TRBD2 (5 bases). The germline V gene has CDR1 SGHTS and CDR2 YDEGEE. The CDR3 runs to 14 residues. Trimming stripped 4 bases from V and 2 bases from J, with 11 bases between. CDR3 amino acids: CASSLAPSTDTQYF. CDR3 DNA sequence: TGTGCCAGCAGCCTAGCTCCTTCCACAGATACGCAGTATTTT. The variable domain in full, with the rest retrieved from reference TRBV5-8 and TRBJ2-3, is EAGVTQSPTHLIKTRGQQATLRCSPISGHTSVYWYQQALGLGLQFLLWYDEGEERNRGNFPPRFSGRQFPNYSSELNVNALELEDSALYLCASSLAPSTDTQYFGPGTRLTVL.

The chain employs TRBV28 and TRBJ2-1, with a tentative D call TRBD1 (7 bases). Germline CDR1 is MDHEN and CDR2 is SYDVKM. The CDR3 covers 16 residues. Between the trimmed V and J ends, which lost 8 bases and 6 bases, there was a span of 23 bases. This chain's CDR3 is CASSPARGALGNEQFF. In DNA, the CDR3 is TGTGCCAGCTCTCCGGCCAGGGGGGCCCTCGGCAATGAGCAGTTCTTC.

The chain carries TRBV2 and TRBJ1-2; D unresolved. The CDR3 runs 13 residues. V gave up 4 bases and J gave up 1 base, with 7 bases separating them. From germline, CDR1 is SNHLY and CDR2 FYNNEI. In DNA, the CDR3 is TGTGCCAGCAGTGGGGCAGATAACTATGGCTACACCTTC. Protein product: CASSGADNYGYTF. Filled out from reference TRBV2 and TRBJ1-2, the complete variable domain reads EPEVTQTPSHQVTQMGQEVILRCVPISNHLYFYWYRQILGQKVEFLVSFYNNEISEKSEIFDDQFSVERPDGSNFTLKIRSTKLEDSAMYFCASSGADNYGYTFGSGTRLTVV.

This clone was picked up one time. The chain employs TRBV6-1 and TRBJ2-2; TRBD1 matches at 7 bases. The CDR3 is made up of 16 amino acids. CDR1 is MNHNS and CDR2 is SASEGT in the germline V gene. Germline trimming cut 2 bases from V and 5 bases from J; bases unmatched to any gene: 8. Written as DNA, the CDR3 is TGTGCCAGCAGTGAATTGGCAGGGGGTGATACCGGGGAGCTGTTTTTT. Amino acids: CASSELAGGDTGELFF.